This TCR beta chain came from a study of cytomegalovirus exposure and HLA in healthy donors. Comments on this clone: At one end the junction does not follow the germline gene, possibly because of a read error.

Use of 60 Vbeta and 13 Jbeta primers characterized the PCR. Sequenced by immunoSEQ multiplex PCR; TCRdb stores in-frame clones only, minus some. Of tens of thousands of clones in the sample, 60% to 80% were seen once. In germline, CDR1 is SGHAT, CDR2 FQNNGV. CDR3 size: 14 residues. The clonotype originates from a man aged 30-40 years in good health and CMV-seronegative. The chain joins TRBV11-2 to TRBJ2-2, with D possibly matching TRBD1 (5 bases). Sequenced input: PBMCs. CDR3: CASSLGQTTRELFF. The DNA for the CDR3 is TGTGCCAGCAGCTTGGGGCAGACCACCCGGGAGCTGTTTTTT.